This entry features one TCR beta chain sequence. In the original workflow: Reference gene primer amplification yielded estimated nucleated cell counts. Sequenced by immunoSEQ multiplex PCR; TCRdb stores in-frame clones only, minus some. V, J and clone size reflect that table, while D and trimming were determined from the DNA. The data hold 180,000 or so clones, with about 90% observed a single time. V trimming: 7 bases; J trimming: 5 bases; junction bases outside the gene matches: 4. CDR1 is MDHEN, CDR2 SYDVKM, per germline. This CDR3 spans 12 amino acids. The data were obtained in a study of blood T cell repertoires in COVID-19. Study background: The United States, Italy and Spain provided the acute and convalescent COVID-19 samples. PBMCs, B-cell-depleted T cells, or T cells were the source of the cDNA or gDNA that made up the material.

The rearrangement uses TRBV28 and TRBJ1-1; 7 bases align to TRBD1. This sequence was found in a man aged 35 to 55 with active or convalescent COVID-19. The sample was peripheral blood. The CDR3 here is CASKTGLTEAFF. The CDR3 DNA reads as TGTGCCAGCAAGACAGGGTTAACTGAAGCTTTCTTT.